What follows are 2 T cell receptor beta chains derived from one specimen sequenced in a study of T cells after yellow fever vaccination. TCRdb ran MiXCR on the 5' RACE reads and lists one entry per CDR3 protein. The sample shows 310,000 or so distinct CDR3 sequences, 3% to 4.5% of them seen only once. Sequenced here: PBMCs, sampled on the day of the yellow fever booster vaccination. Receptors originate from a man aged 18-30 years who received the YFV17D yellow fever vaccine.

In its sample, this clonotype was seen a few times. V is TRBV6-2 or TRBV6-3 and J is TRBJ1-2; tentatively, D is TRBD1 (5 bases). CDR1 is MNHEY and CDR2 is SVGEGT in the germline V gene. This CDR3 is built from 14 residues. V was clipped by 7 bases and J by 3 bases, with 15 bases between them. CDR3 amino acids: CASTPFGAYYGYTF. The CDR3 nucleotides read TGTGCCAGCACCCCATTTGGGGCCTACTATGGCTACACCTTC.

This clonotype was seen only a few times. The J gene is TRBJ1-2, the V gene TRBV18; D not resolved. CDR3 length equals 15 residues. V lost 0 bases and J 1 base, leaving 9 bases between the germline ends. Germline V gives CDR1 KGHSH, CDR2 LQKENI. CDR3 DNA: TGTGCCAGCTCACCACCGTTTCGGATTAACTATGGCTACACCTTC. Translated: CASSPPFRINYGYTF.